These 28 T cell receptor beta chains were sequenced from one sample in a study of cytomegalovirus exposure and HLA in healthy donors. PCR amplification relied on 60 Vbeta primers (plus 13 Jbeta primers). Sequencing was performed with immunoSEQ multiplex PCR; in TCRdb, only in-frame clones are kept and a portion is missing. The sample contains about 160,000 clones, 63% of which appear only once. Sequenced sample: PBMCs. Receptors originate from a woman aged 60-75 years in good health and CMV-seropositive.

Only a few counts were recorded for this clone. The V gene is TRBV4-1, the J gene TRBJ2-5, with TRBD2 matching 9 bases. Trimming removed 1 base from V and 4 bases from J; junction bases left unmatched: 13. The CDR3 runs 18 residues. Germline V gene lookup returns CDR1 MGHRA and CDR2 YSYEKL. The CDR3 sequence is CASSQANLVGLAIETQYF. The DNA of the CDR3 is TGCGCCAGCAGCCAAGCCAACTTGGTGGGACTAGCTATAGAGACCCAGTACTTC.

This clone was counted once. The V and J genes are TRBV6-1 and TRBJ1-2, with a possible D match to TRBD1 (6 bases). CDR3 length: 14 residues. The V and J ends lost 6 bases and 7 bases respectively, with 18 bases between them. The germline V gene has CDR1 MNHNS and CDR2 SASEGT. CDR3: CASSAQQGMRGYTF. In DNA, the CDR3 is TGTGCCAGCAGCGCCCAACAGGGTATGCGTGGCTACACCTTC.

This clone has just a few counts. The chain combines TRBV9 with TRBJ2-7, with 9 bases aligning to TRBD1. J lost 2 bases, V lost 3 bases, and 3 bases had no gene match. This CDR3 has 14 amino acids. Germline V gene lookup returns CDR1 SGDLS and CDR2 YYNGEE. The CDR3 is CASSAGTGTYEQYF. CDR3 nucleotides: TGTGCCAGCAGCGCCGGGACAGGGACCTACGAGCAGTACTTC.

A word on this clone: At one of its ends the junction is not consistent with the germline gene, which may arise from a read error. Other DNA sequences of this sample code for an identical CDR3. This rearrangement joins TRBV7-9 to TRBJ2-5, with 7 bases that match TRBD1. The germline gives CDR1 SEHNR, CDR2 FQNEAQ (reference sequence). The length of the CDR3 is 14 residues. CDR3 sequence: CASSLGTVKETQYF. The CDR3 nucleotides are TGCGCCAGCAGCTTAGGGACAGTGAAAGAGACCCAGTACTTC.

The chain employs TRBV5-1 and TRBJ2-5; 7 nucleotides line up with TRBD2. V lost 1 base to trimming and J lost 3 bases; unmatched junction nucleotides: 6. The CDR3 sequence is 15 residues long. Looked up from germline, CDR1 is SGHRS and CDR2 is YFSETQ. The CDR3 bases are TGCGCCAGCAGCTTGATTCCCAGCGGGAAAGAGACCCAGTACTTC. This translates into CASSLIPSGKETQYF.

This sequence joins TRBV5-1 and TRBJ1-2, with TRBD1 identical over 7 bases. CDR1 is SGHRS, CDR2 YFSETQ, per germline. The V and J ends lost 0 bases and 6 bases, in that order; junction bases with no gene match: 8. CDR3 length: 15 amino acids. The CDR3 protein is CASSLAGGTANGYTF. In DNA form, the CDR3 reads TGCGCCAGCAGCTTGGCGGGCGGGACAGCGAATGGCTACACCTTC.

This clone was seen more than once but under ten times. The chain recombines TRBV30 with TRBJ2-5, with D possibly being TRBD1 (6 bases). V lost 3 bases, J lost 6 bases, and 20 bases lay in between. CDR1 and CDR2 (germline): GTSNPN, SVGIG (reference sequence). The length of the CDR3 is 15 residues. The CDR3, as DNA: TGTGCCTGGAGATCCTCCACGGCAGGGGTAAAGACCCAGTACTTC. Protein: CAWRSSTAGVKTQYF.

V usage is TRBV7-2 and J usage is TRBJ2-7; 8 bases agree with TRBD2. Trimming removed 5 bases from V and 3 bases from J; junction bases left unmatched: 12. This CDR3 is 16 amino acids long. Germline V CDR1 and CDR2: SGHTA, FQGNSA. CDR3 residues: CASSINYAGGGYEQYF. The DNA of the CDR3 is TGTGCCAGCAGCATCAATTACGCGGGAGGAGGCTACGAGCAGTACTTC.

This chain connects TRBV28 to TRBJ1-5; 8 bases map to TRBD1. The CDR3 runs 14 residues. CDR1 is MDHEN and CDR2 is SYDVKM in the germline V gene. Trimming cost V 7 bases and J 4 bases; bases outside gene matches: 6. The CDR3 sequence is CASNSGTGNQPQHF. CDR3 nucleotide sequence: TGTGCCAGCAATTCCGGGACAGGTAATCAGCCCCAGCATTTT.

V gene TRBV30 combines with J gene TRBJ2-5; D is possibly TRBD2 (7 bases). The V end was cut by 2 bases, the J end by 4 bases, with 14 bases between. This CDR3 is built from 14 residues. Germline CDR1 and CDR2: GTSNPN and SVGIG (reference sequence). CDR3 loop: CAWSRGGEGETQYF. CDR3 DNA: TGTGCCTGGAGTAGGGGGGGCGAGGGAGAGACCCAGTACTTC.

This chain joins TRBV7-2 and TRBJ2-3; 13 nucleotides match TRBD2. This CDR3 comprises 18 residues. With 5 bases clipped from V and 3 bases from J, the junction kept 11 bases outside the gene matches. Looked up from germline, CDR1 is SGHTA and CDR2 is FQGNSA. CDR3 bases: TGTGCCAGCAGCCCGGGACTAGCGGGACTTAGAAGAACAGATACGCAGTATTTT. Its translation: CASSPGLAGLRRTDTQYF. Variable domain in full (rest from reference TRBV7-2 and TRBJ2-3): GAGVSQSPSNKVTEKGKDVELRCDPISGHTALYWYRQSLGQGLEFLIYFQGNSAPDKSGLPSDRFSAERTGGSVSTLTIQRTQQEDSAVYLCASSPGLAGLRRTDTQYFGPGTRLTVL.

The CDR3, as DNA: TGTGCCAGCAGTGAAGCGCTTCTATTTGGCTACACCTTC. This translates into CASSEALLFGYTF. V usage is TRBV6-1 and J usage is TRBJ1-2; D is ambiguous. The CDR3 covers 13 residues. V lost 0 bases to trimming and J lost 7 bases, with 9 bases between them. Germline V gene lookup returns CDR1 MNHNS and CDR2 SASEGT.

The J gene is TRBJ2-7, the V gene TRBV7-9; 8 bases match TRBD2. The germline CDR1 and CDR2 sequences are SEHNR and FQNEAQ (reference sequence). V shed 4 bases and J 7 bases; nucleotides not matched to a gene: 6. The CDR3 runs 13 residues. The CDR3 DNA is TGTGCCAGCAGCTCGCCGGGAGGGGTGGAGCAGTACTTC. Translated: CASSSPGGVEQYF.

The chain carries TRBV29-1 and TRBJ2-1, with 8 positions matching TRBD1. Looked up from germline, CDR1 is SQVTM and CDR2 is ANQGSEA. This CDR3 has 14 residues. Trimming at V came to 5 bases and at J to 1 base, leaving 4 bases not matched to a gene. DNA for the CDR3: TGCAGCGTTCGACGACAGGGGTCCTACAATGAGCAGTTCTTC. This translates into CSVRRQGSYNEQFF.

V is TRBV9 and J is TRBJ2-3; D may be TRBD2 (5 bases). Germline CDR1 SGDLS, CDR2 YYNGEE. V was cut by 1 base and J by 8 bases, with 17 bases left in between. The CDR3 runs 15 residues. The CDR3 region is CASSVMQEVVGTQYF. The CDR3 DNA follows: TGTGCCAGCAGCGTAATGCAGGAGGTGGTTGGTACGCAGTATTTT. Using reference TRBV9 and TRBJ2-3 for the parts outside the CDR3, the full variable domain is DSGVTQTPKHLITATGQRVTLRCSPRSGDLSVYWYQQSLDQGLQFLIQYYNGEERAKGNILERFSAQQFPDLHSELNLSSLELGDSALYFCASSVMQEVVGTQYFGPGTRLTVL.

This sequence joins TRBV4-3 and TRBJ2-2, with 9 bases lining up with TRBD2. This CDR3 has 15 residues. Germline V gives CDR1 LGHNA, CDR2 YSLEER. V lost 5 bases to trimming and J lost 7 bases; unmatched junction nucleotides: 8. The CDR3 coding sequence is TGCGCCAGCAGCTCGAGCGGGAGGTCTAGCGGGGAGCTGTTTTTT. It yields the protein CASSSSGRSSGELFF.

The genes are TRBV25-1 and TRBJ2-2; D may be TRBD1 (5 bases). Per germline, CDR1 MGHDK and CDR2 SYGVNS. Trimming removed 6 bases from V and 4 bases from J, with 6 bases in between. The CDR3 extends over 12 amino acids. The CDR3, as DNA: TGTGCCAGCAGGGACATCACCGGGGAGCTGTTTTTT. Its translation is CASRDITGELFF.

The CDR3 DNA follows: TGTGCCAGCAGCATGCAGGGGACTAATTCACCCCTCCACTTT. Its translation: CASSMQGTNSPLHF. This chain uses TRBV9 with TRBJ1-6, with a tentative D call TRBD1 (6 bases). From germline, CDR1 is SGDLS and CDR2 YYNGEE. The CDR3 sequence is 14 residues long. The V gene lost 4 bases and the J gene lost 6 bases, with 11 bases spanning the gap.

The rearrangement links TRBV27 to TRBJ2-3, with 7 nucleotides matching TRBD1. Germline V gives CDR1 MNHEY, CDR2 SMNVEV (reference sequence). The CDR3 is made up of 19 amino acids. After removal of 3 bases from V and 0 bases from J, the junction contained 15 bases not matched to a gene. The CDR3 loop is CASSLRQGVPSGSTDTQYF. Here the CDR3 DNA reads TGTGCCAGCAGTTTGAGACAGGGCGTACCGAGCGGTAGCACAGATACGCAGTATTTT.

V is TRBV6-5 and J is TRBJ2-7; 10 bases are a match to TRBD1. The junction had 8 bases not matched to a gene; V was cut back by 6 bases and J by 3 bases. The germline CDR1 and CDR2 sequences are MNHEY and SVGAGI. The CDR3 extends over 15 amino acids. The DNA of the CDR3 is TGTGCCAGCAGCCCAGGGACAGGGGTGGGCTACGAGCAGTACTTC. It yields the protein CASSPGTGVGYEQYF.

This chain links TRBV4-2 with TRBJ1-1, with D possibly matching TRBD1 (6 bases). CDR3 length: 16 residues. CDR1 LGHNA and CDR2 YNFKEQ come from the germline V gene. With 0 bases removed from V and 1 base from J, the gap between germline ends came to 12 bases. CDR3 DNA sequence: TGTGCCAGCAGCCAAGATGTGTCCAGGGGGAACACTGAAGCTTTCTTT. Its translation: CASSQDVSRGNTEAFF.

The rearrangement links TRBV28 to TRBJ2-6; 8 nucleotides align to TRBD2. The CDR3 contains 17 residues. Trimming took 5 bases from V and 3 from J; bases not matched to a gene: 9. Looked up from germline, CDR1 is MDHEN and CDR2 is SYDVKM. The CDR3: CASSHPGGIGGANVLTF. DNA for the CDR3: TGTGCCAGCAGTCACCCGGGGGGGATCGGTGGGGCCAACGTCCTGACTTTC.

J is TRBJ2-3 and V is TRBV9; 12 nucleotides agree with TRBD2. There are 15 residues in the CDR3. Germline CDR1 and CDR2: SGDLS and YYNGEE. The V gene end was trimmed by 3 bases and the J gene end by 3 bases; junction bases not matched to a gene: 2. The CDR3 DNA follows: TGTGCCAGCAGCGATGGACTAGCGGGGACAGATACGCAGTATTTT. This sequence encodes CASSDGLAGTDTQYF.

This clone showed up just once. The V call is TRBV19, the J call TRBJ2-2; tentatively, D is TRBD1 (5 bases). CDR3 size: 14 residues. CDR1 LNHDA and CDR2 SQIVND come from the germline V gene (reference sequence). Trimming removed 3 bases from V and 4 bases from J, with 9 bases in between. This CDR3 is CASSMWQGTGELFF. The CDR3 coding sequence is TGTGCCAGTAGTATGTGGCAGGGCACCGGGGAGCTGTTTTTT.

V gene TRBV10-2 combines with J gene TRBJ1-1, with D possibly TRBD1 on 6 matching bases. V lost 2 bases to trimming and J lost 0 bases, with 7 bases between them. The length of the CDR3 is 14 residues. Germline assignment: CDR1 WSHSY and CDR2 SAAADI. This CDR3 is CASSEGQLNTEAFF. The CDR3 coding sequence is TGCGCCAGCAGTGAGGGACAGTTGAACACTGAAGCTTTCTTT.

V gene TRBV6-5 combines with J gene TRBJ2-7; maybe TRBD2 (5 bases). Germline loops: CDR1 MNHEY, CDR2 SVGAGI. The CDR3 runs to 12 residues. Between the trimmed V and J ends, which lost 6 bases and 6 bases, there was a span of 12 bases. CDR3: CASRELVGEQYF. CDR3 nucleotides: TGTGCCAGCAGAGAACTAGTCGGCGAGCAGTACTTC.

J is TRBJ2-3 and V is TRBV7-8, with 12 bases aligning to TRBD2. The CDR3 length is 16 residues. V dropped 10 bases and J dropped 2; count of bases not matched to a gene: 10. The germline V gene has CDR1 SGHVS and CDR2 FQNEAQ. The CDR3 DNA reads TGTGCCACTAGCGGGAGGGCCGCGGGGATCACAGATACGCAGTATTTT. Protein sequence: CATSGRAAGITDTQYF.

DNA of the CDR3: TGTGCCACCACCCACTTGGCGGGAGGGGGCACCGGGGAGCTGTTTTTT. It encodes CATTHLAGGGTGELFF. V usage is TRBV15 and J usage is TRBJ2-2, with 9 bases matching TRBD2. Trimming took 7 bases from V and 4 from J; bases not matched to a gene: 10. Germline CDR1 LNHNV, CDR2 YYDKDF (reference sequence). The CDR3 sequence is 16 residues long.